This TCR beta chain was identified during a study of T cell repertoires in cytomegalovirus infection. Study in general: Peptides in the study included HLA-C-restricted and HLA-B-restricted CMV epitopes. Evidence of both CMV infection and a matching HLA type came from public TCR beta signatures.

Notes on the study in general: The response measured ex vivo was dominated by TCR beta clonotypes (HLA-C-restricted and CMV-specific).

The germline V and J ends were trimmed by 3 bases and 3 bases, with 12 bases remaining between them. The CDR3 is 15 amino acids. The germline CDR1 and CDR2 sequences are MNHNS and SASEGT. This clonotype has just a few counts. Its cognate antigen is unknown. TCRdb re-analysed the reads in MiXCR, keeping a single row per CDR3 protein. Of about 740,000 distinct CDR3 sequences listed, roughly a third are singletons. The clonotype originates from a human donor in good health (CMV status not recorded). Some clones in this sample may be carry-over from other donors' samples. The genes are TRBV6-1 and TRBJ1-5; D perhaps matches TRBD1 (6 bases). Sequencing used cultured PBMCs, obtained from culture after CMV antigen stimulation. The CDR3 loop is CASSETQGNNQPQHF. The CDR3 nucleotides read TGTGCCAGCAGTGAGACACAGGGTAACAATCAGCCCCAGCATTTT.